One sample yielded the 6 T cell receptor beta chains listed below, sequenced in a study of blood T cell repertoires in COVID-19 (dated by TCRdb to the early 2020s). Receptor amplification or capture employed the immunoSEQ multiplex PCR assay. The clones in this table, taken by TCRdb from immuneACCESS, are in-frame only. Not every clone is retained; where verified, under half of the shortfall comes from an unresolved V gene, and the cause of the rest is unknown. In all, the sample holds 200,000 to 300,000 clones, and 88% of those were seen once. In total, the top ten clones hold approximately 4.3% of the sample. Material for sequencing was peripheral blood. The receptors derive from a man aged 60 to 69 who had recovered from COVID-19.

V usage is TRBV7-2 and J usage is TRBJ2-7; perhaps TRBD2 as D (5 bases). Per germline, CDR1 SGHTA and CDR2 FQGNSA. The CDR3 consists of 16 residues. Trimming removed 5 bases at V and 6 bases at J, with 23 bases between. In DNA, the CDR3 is TGTGCCAGCAGCCCGGGGAAGGGCTTTCGTGCGGGCGAGCAGTACTTC. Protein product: CASSPGKGFRAGEQYF. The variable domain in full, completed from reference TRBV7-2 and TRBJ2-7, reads GAGVSQSPSNKVTEKGKDVELRCDPISGHTALYWYRQSLGQGLEFLIYFQGNSAPDKSGLPSDRFSAERTGGSVSTLTIQRTQQEDSAVYLCASSPGKGFRAGEQYFGPGTRLTVT.

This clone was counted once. In nucleotides, the CDR3 is TGTGCCAGCAGCCAAGGGAAGTGGAGAACCGGGGGAGGAAACACCATATATTTT. Translated: CASSQGKWRTGGGNTIYF. The V and J genes are TRBV3-1 (or the pseudogene TRBV3-2) and TRBJ1-3; the D gene is possibly TRBD1 (5 bases). The CDR3 loop spans 18 amino acids. The V end lost 1 base, the J end lost 4 bases, and 20 bases lay between the germline ends. CDR1 and CDR2 (germline): LGHDT, YNNKEL (reference sequence).

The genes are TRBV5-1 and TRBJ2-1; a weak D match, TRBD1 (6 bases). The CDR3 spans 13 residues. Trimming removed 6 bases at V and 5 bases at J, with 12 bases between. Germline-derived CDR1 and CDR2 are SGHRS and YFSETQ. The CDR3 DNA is TGCGCCAGCAATGTGGGGGCGCACAATGAGCAGTTCTTC. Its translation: CASNVGAHNEQFF.

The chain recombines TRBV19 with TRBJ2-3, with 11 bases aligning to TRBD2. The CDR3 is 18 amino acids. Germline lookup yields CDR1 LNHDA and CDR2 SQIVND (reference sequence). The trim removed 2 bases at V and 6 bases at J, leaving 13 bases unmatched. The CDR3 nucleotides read TGTGCCAGTAGTATACAGGGGACTAGCGGTCTTATACGTGATACGCAGTATTTT. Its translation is CASSIQGTSGLIRDTQYF. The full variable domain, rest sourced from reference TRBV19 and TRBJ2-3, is DGGITQSPKYLFRKEGQNVTLSCEQNLNHDAMYWYRQDPGQGLRLIYYSQIVNDFQKGDIAEGYSVSREKKESFPLTVTSAQKNPTAFYLCASSIQGTSGLIRDTQYFGPGTRLTVL.

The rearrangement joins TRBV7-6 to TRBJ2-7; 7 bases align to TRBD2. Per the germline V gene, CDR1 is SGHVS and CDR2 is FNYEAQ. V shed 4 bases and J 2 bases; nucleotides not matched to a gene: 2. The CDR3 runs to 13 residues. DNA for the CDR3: TGTGCCAGCAGCTCGAGCGGGGCCTACGAGCAGTACTTC. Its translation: CASSSSGAYEQYF.

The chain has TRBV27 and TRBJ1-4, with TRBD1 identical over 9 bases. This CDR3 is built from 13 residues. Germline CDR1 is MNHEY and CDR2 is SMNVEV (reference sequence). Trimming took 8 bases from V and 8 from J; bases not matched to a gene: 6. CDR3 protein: CASLEGTGEKLFF. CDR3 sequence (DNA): TGTGCCAGCCTTGAAGGGACAGGGGAAAAACTGTTTTTT.